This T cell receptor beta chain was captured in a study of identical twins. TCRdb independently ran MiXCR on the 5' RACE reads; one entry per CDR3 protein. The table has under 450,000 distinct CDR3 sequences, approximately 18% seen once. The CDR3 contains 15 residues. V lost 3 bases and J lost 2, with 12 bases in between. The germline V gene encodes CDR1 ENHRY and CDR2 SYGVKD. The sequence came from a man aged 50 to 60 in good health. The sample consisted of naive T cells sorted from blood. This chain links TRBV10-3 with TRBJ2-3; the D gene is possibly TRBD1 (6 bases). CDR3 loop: CAISDRTENTDTQYF. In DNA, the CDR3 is TGTGCCATCAGTGACAGGACAGAAAACACAGATACGCAGTATTTT.